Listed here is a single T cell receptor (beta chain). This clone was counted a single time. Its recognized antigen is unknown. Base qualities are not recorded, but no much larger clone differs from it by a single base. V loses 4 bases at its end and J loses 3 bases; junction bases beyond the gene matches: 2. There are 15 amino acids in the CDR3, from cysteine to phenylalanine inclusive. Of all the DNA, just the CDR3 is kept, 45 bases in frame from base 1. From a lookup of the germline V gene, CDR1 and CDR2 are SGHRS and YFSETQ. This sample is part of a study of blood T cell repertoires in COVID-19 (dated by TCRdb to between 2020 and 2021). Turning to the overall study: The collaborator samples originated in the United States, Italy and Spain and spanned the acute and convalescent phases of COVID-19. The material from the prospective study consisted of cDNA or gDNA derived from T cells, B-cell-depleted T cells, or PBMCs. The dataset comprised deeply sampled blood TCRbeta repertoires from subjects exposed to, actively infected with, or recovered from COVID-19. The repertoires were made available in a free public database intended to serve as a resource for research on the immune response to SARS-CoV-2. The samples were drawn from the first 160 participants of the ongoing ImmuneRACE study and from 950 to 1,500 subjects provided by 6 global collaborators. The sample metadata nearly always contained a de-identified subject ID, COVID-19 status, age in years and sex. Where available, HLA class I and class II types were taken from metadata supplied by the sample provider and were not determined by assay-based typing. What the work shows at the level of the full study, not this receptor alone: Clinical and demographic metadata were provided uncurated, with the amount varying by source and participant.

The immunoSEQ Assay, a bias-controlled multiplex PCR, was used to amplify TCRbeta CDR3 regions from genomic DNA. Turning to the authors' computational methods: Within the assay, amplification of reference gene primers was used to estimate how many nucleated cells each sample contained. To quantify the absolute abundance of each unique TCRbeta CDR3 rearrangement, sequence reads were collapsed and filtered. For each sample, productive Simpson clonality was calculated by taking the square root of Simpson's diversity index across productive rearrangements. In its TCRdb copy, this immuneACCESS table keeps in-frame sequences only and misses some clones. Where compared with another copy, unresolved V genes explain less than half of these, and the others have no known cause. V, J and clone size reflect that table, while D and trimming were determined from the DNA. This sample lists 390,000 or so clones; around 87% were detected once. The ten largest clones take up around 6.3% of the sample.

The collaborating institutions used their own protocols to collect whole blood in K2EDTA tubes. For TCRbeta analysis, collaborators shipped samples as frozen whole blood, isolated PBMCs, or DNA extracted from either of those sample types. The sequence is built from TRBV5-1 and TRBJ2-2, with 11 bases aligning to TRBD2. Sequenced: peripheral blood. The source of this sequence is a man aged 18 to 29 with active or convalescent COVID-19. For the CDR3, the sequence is CASSPLAGDTGELFF. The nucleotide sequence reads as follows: TGCGCCAGCAGCCCACTAGCGGGAGACACCGGGGAGCTGTTTTTT.